One and the same sample provided the 5 T cell receptor beta chains below, sequenced in a study of blood T cell repertoires in COVID-19. TCRdb's table, derived via immunoSEQ multiplex PCR, lists solely in-frame clones and lacks some. The sample has over 150,000 clones; roughly nine tenths are singletons. Sequenced: peripheral blood. These receptors came from a man between 18 and 29 years old who had recovered from COVID-19.

A few counts support this clone. This chain links TRBV5-6 with TRBJ2-1, with 13 positions matching TRBD2. The junction had 5 bases not matched to a gene; V was cut back by 5 bases and J by 3 bases. The CDR3 is 16 amino acids. Germline V CDR1 and CDR2: SGHDT, YYEEEE. The CDR3 nucleotides read TGTGCCAGCAGGGCGGGACTAGCGGGGAGCTACAATGAGCAGTTCTTC. Amino acids: CASRAGLAGSYNEQFF.

This chain uses TRBV2 with TRBJ2-1, with TRBD1 matching over 8 bases. The V gene's germline CDR1 is SNHLY and CDR2 FYNNEI. The CDR3 spans 13 residues. With 8 bases clipped from V and 3 bases from J, the junction kept 3 bases outside the gene matches. The CDR3 nucleotides are TGTGCCAGCGGGACAGGATTCTACAATGAGCAGTTCTTC. The encoded protein is CASGTGFYNEQFF.

The rearrangement joins TRBV19 to TRBJ2-4; TRBD1 is a possible D gene (5 bases). CDR3 length: 16 residues. CDR1 and CDR2 from the germline V gene are LNHDA and SQIVND (reference sequence). V was pared by 4 bases and J by 1 base, with 14 bases between. The DNA for the CDR3 is TGTGCCAGTAGTACTAGGGGCAAGGGTGCCAAAAACATTCAGTACTTC. It specifies CASSTRGKGAKNIQYF.

The V gene is TRBV9, the J gene TRBJ2-1, with TRBD1 as a possible D gene (6 bases). The germline CDR1 and CDR2 sequences are SGDLS and YYNGEE. This CDR3 is 15 amino acids long. The V end lost 3 bases, the J end lost 9 bases, and 19 bases lay between the germline ends. The DNA for the CDR3 is TGTGCCAGCAGCGCACAGGGCGGTGGGCTTGGTGAGCAGTTCTTC. Amino acid sequence: CASSAQGGGLGEQFF. Filled out from reference TRBV9 and TRBJ2-1, the complete variable domain reads DSGVTQTPKHLITATGQRVTLRCSPRSGDLSVYWYQQSLDQGLQFLIQYYNGEERAKGNILERFSAQQFPDLHSELNLSSLELGDSALYFCASSAQGGGLGEQFFGPGTRLTVL.

The chain is built from TRBV25-1 and TRBJ1-1; no clear D. Per germline, CDR1 MGHDK and CDR2 SYGVNS. The CDR3 length is 11 residues. Trimming stripped 3 bases from V and 11 bases from J, with 10 bases between. The CDR3 here is CASSEGVRAFF. As DNA, the CDR3 is TGTGCCAGCAGTGAGGGCGTTCGGGCTTTCTTT.